Detailed here is one T cell receptor (beta chain). The CDR3 length is 15 residues. Deletions cut 4 bases from V and 0 bases from J, with 10 bases between. Looked up from germline, CDR1 is MNHEY and CDR2 is SMNVEV (reference sequence). The sample is drawn from a study of blood T cell repertoires in COVID-19. Looking at the study overall: The United States, Italy and Spain were the sources of the acute and convalescent COVID-19 samples.

Methods used by the authors: Quantification of nucleated cells was approximated via reference gene primer amplification. TCRdb's copy holds only in-frame clones and misses some; the assay was immunoSEQ multiplex PCR. The DNA was the basis for D and trimming; V, J and clone size are from that table. The data show approximately 180,000 clones, approximately 85% seen once. Material for sequencing was peripheral blood. The sequence came from a man in his 60s with acute or convalescent COVID-19. The chain uses TRBV27 and TRBJ1-5; D is unresolved. The CDR3 DNA follows: TGTGCCAGCAGTTCTCAGGACTCTAGCAATCAGCCCCAGCATTTT. Translated, it gives CASSSQDSSNQPQHF.